This entry lists 8 T cell receptor beta chains sequenced from one sample in a study of T-cell memory formation after mild COVID-19. TCRdb ran MiXCR on the 5' RACE reads and lists one entry per CDR3 protein. The sample consists of under 650,000 distinct CDR3 sequences, 15% to 20% of them appearing once. The specimen sequenced was PBMCs or a T cell subset sorted from them (not recorded which). The receptors were gathered from an adult woman who had mild COVID-19 (a few samples of this study predate the infection). Cell type and time point are not known.

V is TRBV5-1 and J is TRBJ2-4; 8 nucleotides line up with TRBD1. CDR3 length equals 19 residues. With 2 bases clipped from V and 0 bases from J, the junction kept 13 bases outside the gene matches. Germline CDR1 reads SGHRS; CDR2 reads YFSETQ. CDR3 in DNA: TGCGCCAGCAGCTTATTGACAGGGGAGGATTGGAGAGCCAAAAACATTCAGTACTTC. This encodes CASSLLTGEDWRAKNIQYF.

The gene calls are TRBV29-1 and TRBJ1-5; D remains ambiguous. The CDR3 has 13 residues. CDR1 and CDR2 (germline): SQVTM, ANQGSEA. V gave up 4 bases and J gave up 0 bases, with 7 bases separating them. CDR3 nucleotides: TGCAGCGTTGGGGCTGATAGCAATCAGCCCCAGCATTTT. Protein product: CSVGADSNQPQHF.

In its sample, this clonotype was seen a few times. The chain links TRBV21-1 to TRBJ2-7; TRBD1 reflects the table's D call only, with no check against the DNA. TRBV21-1 is given as a pseudogene. This CDR3 comprises 15 residues. CDR3 sequence: CASGTRDRDFYEQYF. As DNA, the CDR3 is TGTGCCAGCGGGACCCGGGACAGGGATTTCTACGAGCAGTACTTC.

The rearrangement links TRBV4-3 to TRBJ1-1; TRBD1 is a possible D gene (5 bases). The V and J ends lost 0 bases and 6 bases respectively, with 8 bases between them. The germline V gene has CDR1 LGHNA and CDR2 YSLEER. The CDR3 runs to 13 residues. DNA of the CDR3: TGCGCCAGCAGCCAAGAGGGACGACCTGAAGCTTTCTTT. This sequence encodes CASSQEGRPEAFF.

V usage is TRBV7-9 and J usage is TRBJ2-5; TRBD2 agrees at 7 bases. CDR3 size: 15 residues. V shed 5 bases, J shed 3 bases, and the junction held 9 bases outside the gene matches. Germline CDR1 SEHNR, CDR2 FQNEAQ (reference sequence). The CDR3 protein is CASSLWDYAEETQYF. CDR3 DNA sequence: TGTGCCAGCAGCCTATGGGACTACGCAGAAGAGACCCAGTACTTC.

This clonotype was recorded a few times. The rearrangement joins TRBV12-3 or TRBV12-4 to TRBJ1-1; no firm D call. This CDR3 has 13 amino acids. The V and J ends lost 7 bases and 0 bases respectively, with 9 bases between them. The CDR3 sequence: CASINDMNTEAFF. DNA for the CDR3: TGTGCCAGCATCAACGACATGAACACTGAAGCTTTCTTT.

This chain links TRBV9 with TRBJ2-2; D is uncertain. CDR3 length equals 16 residues. Trimming took off 4 bases at V and 0 bases at J, with 13 bases between the two ends. Per the germline V gene, CDR1 is SGDLS and CDR2 is YYNGEE. As DNA, the CDR3 is TGTGCCAGCAGCCTAGGGCCCAGCGCGAACACCGGGGAGCTGTTTTTT. It is translated as CASSLGPSANTGELFF.

This clonotype was detected a few times. The chain has TRBV7-2 and TRBJ1-1; D perhaps matches TRBD1 (5 bases). The V and J ends lost 5 bases and 3 bases respectively, with 19 bases between them. The CDR3 has 16 residues. Looked up from germline, CDR1 is SGHTA and CDR2 is FQGNSA. CDR3 sequence: CASSPLFREWDTEAFF. CDR3 nucleotide sequence: TGTGCCAGCAGCCCCCTTTTCAGGGAGTGGGACACTGAAGCTTTCTTT.